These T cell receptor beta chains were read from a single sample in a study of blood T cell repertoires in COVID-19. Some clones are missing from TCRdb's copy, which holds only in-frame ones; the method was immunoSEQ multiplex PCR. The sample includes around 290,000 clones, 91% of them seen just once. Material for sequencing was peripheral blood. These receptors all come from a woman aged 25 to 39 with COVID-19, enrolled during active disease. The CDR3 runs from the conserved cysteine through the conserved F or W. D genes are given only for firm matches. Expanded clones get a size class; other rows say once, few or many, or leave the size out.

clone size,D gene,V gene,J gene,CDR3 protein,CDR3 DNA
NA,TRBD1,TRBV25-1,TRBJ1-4,CASSAPHRGANEKLFF,TGTGCCAGCAGTGCACCTCACAGGGGAGCTAATGAAAAACTGTTTTTT
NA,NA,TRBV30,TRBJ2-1,CAWSPLSEQFF,TGTGCCTGGAGCCCGCTATCTGAGCAGTTCTTC
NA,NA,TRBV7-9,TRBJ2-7,CASSPIDPYEQYF,TGTGCCAGCAGCCCGATAGATCCTTACGAGCAGTACTTC
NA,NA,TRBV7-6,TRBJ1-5,CASSEADINQPQHF,TGTGCCAGCAGCGAGGCTGATATTAATCAGCCCCAGCATTTT
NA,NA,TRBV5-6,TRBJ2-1,CASSLTQYNEQFF,TGTGCCAGCAGCTTGACCCAGTACAATGAGCAGTTCTTC
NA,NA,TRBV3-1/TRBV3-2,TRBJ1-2,CASSQSRVSGYTF,TGTGCCAGCAGCCAAAGCAGGGTTTCTGGCTACACCTTC
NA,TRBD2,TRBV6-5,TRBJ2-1,CASSPPSGSYNEQFF,TGTGCCAGCAGCCCCCCTAGCGGGAGCTACAATGAGCAGTTCTTC
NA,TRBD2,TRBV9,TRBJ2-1,CASTIEGAGRNEQFF,TGTGCCAGCACCATCGAGGGAGCGGGACGGAATGAGCAGTTCTTC
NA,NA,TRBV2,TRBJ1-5,CASSTGRNQPQHF,TGTGCCAGCAGTACAGGACGAAATCAGCCCCAGCATTTT
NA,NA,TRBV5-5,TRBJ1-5,CASSLHPGSNQPQHF,TGTGCCAGCAGCTTGCACCCGGGGAGCAATCAGCCCCAGCATTTT
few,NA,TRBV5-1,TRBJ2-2,CASNGGGQFTGELFF,TGCGCCAGCAACGGAGGGGGACAGTTCACCGGGGAGCTGTTTTTT
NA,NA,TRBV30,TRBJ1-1,CARTQGGLGTEAFF,TGTGCGAGGACGCAGGGTGGGTTGGGCACTGAAGCTTTCTTT
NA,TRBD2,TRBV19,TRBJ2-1,CASSIGLAGVMNEQFF,TGTGCCAGTAGTATAGGACTAGCGGGAGTGATGAATGAGCAGTTCTTC
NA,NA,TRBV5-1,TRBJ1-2,CASSPTPPGEFNGYTF,TGCGCCAGCAGCCCCACGCCCCCAGGGGAGTTTAATGGCTACACCTTC
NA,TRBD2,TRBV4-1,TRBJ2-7,CASSPTGLAGNYEQYF,TGCGCCAGCAGCCCAACCGGACTAGCGGGGAACTACGAGCAGTACTTC
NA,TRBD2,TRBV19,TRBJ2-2,CASSTQAGAKGGELFF,TGTGCCAGTAGTACCCAAGCGGGGGCGAAGGGCGGGGAGCTGTTTTTT
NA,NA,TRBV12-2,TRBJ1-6,CASRLRNSPLHF,TGTGCAAGTCGCTTACGTAATTCACCCCTCCACTTT
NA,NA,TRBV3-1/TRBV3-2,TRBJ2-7,CASSQGEAEQYF,TGTGCCAGCAGCCAGGGGGAGGCCGAGCAGTACTTC
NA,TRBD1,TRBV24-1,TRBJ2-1,CATSDSGTGGAYNEQFF,TGTGCCACCAGTGATTCCGGGACAGGGGGTGCCTACAATGAGCAGTTCTTC
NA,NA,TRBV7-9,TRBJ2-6,CASSLGASGANVLTF,TGTGCCAGCAGCTTAGGCGCTTCTGGGGCCAACGTCCTGACTTTC